This T cell receptor (beta chain) derives from a study of T cells after yellow fever vaccination. Germline CDR1 reads DFQATT; CDR2 reads SNEGSKA (reference sequence). V was cut by 1 base and J by 4 bases, with 11 bases left in between. The length of the CDR3 is 14 residues. As to this clonotype: Its antigen is not identified.

5'RACE template switching added a universal primer site and UMIs to TCR cDNA. TCRdb independently ran MiXCR on the 5' RACE reads; one entry per CDR3 protein. The sample records around 500,000 distinct CDR3 sequences, 21% being singletons. Study conclusions and caveats: Primary-vaccination clones mostly resurfaced post-booster (about 95% CD4, approximately 90% CD8).

Sequences were derived from PBMCs, sampled 21 days after the first yellow fever vaccination. The sequence was collected from a man younger than 30 who received the YFV17D yellow fever vaccine. V usage is TRBV20-1 and J usage is TRBJ2-1, with D uncertain. The CDR3 region is CSARGSGPYNEQFF. The DNA for the CDR3 is TGCAGTGCTAGAGGGTCGGGCCCATACAATGAGCAGTTCTTC.